The entry below gives a single T cell receptor (beta chain) sequence along with its context. Its antigen is currently unknown. The sample comes from a study of T-cell reconstitution after alpha-beta-depleted transplantation in children. Study-wide findings and caveats: Hyperexpanded clones declined; after one year, newly produced T cells mostly supplied diversity. By about two months after transplant, alpha-beta T cells reportedly arose from several hundred graft clones that had expanded. Surviving recipient T cells and intrathymic progenitors accounted for some patients' high TCRbeta diversity at day 60.

A library of TCRbeta sequences, prepared with unique molecular identifiers, was generated. TCRdb independently ran MiXCR on the PCR reads; one entry per CDR3 protein. The sample gives about 300,000 distinct CDR3 sequences, less than 9.5% of which show up once; approximately 9% is in the top ten. CDR1 and CDR2 from the germline V gene are SGHTA and FQGNSA. The CDR3 loop spans 15 amino acids. Trimming stripped 3 bases from V and 0 bases from J, with 12 bases between. This specimen consisted of peripheral blood, obtained 360 days after TCRalphabeta/CD19-depleted stem cell transplant. This clonotype was obtained from a female patient aged 2-9 years who had a stem cell transplant for Fanconi anemia, so the T cells may come from the graft donor. The V gene is TRBV7-2, the J gene TRBJ2-7, with D possibly TRBD1 on 6 matching bases. The CDR3: CASSFPDRLSYEQYF. CDR3 coding DNA: TGTGCCAGCAGCTTCCCGGACAGACTCTCCTACGAGCAGTACTTC.